This T cell receptor (beta chain) is from a study of beta chain features in type 1 diabetes. Overall study results and limits: In all four CD4+ subsets, TCRB CDR3 length was significantly, moderately reduced in type 1 diabetes.

The entirety of the isolated RNA underwent reverse transcription, so expressed TCRB transcripts were sequenced. Assay: immunoSEQ multiplex PCR; the TCRdb copy retains only in-frame clones and omits some. The repertoire holds more than 140,000 clones, 9% to 10% seen once, with nearly 0.65% in the top ten. The CDR3 extends over 17 amino acids. CDR1 LNHDA and CDR2 SQIVND come from the germline V gene (reference sequence). Trimming removed 3 bases at V and 0 bases at J, with 12 bases between. Note on this clone: The antigen is unknown.

The receptor was derived from a woman aged 40-49 years in good health. V usage is TRBV19 and J usage is TRBJ2-6; no clear D gene. Sequencing was performed on central memory CD4+ T cells from blood. The CDR3 loop is CASSMAGRSSGANVLTF. The CDR3 DNA reads TGTGCCAGTAGTATGGCTGGAAGGAGCTCTGGGGCCAACGTCCTGACTTTC.